What follows are 16 T cell receptor beta chains derived from one specimen sequenced in a study of OX40 agonist ivuxolimab in advanced cancers. Using immunoSEQ multiplex PCR, the repertoire was profiled, and TCRdb retains in-frame clones only, with some absent. The sample holds under 85,000 clones, around 86% seen once. Here the sequenced sample was CD4+ or CD8+ T cells sorted from blood, taken in a trial of the OX40 agonist ivuxolimab. The receptors come from an adult with an advanced solid tumor such as melanoma, head and neck, liver or kidney cancer.

This chain links TRBV7-9 with TRBJ1-2; the match to TRBD1 covers 9 bases. The CDR3 length is 17 residues. V lost 2 bases and J lost 8; bases outside the gene matches: 15. Germline V CDR1 and CDR2: SEHNR, FQNEAQ (reference sequence). In DNA, the CDR3 is TGTGCCAGCAGCTTAACCCAGGGACAGGGTTCAACTAGGGGCTACACCTTC. Amino acid sequence: CASSLTQGQGSTRGYTF.

The chain combines TRBV28 with TRBJ1-2; the D gene is possibly TRBD1 (5 bases). The germline gives CDR1 MDHEN, CDR2 SYDVKM. The ends were cut back, 8 bases at V and 4 bases at J, with 11 bases in the middle. This CDR3 is 12 amino acids long. The CDR3 DNA sequence: TGTGCCAGCTGTCGGGGCGGCTATGGCTACACCTTC. Translated, it gives CASCRGGYGYTF.

Remarks on this clone: Other DNA sequences in this sample translate to the same CDR3. This chain links TRBV2 with TRBJ1-5; 11 bases fit TRBD1. From germline, CDR1 is SNHLY and CDR2 FYNNEI. The V and J ends lost 4 bases and 6 bases, in that order; junction bases with no gene match: 11. The CDR3 contains 17 residues. The CDR3 reads CASSVPGQGVGGQPQHF. The CDR3 DNA reads TGTGCCAGCAGTGTACCGGGACAGGGGGTGGGGGGTCAGCCCCAGCATTTT.

This clone was seen a few times. The chain uses TRBV6-5 and TRBJ1-1; 7 bases are shared with TRBD1. The V gene end was trimmed by 4 bases and the J gene end by 0 bases; junction bases not matched to a gene: 2. The CDR3 is made up of 14 amino acids. Germline values: CDR1 MNHEY, CDR2 SVGAGI. The CDR3 coding sequence is TGTGCCAGCAGTTGGACAGGCCTGAACACTGAAGCTTTCTTT. Translating gives CASSWTGLNTEAFF.

The J gene is TRBJ2-3, the V gene TRBV2, with 7 bases identical to TRBD2. CDR1 and CDR2 (germline): SNHLY, FYNNEI. Losses at the gene ends were 4 bases for V and 2 bases for J; bases not matched to a gene: 6. This CDR3 spans 15 amino acids. CDR3 residues: CASSVAGVSTDTQYF. Written as DNA, the CDR3 is TGTGCCAGCAGTGTGGCGGGAGTTTCCACAGATACGCAGTATTTT.

Only one count was recorded for this clone. This rearrangement joins TRBV2 to TRBJ1-2; D is unclear. The CDR3 runs 15 residues. V lost 3 bases, J lost 3 bases, and 14 bases lay in between. Looked up from germline, CDR1 is SNHLY and CDR2 is FYNNEI. CDR3 loop: CASSDVYGSDYGYTF. CDR3 nucleotide sequence: TGTGCCAGCAGTGACGTTTATGGAAGCGACTATGGCTACACCTTC.

The rearrangement links TRBV28 to TRBJ2-5; D gene ambiguous. Germline CDR1 MDHEN, CDR2 SYDVKM. V lost 2 bases and J 5 bases, leaving 9 bases between the germline ends. This CDR3 contains 13 residues. CDR3 protein: CASSLPERETQYF. CDR3 DNA: TGTGCCAGCAGTTTACCCGAACGGGAGACCCAGTACTTC.

The chain combines TRBV11-2 with TRBJ2-1; a weak D match, TRBD1 (6 bases). Trimming stripped 4 bases from V and 3 bases from J, with 13 bases between. CDR1 SGHAT and CDR2 FQNNGV come from the germline V gene. The CDR3 totals 15 residues. CDR3 nucleotide sequence: TGTGCCAGCAGCTCTGGCAGGGGACACTACAATGAGCAGTTCTTC. This encodes CASSSGRGHYNEQFF.

V gene TRBV28 combines with J gene TRBJ2-3; TRBD2 might be the D (6 bases). CDR3 size: 15 residues. The V and J ends lost 6 bases and 2 bases respectively, with 15 bases between them. Germline loops: CDR1 MDHEN, CDR2 SYDVKM. CDR3 in DNA: TGTGCCAGCAGCACCCGGAGGGAGAACACAGATACGCAGTATTTT. It translates to CASSTRRENTDTQYF.

The chain carries TRBV19 and TRBJ2-2; 8 nucleotides align to TRBD1. V lost 7 bases to trimming and J lost 6 bases; unmatched junction nucleotides: 7. CDR3 length: 14 amino acids. Per the germline V gene, CDR1 is LNHDA and CDR2 is SQIVND (reference sequence). CDR3 sequence: CASKPQGAPGELFF. CDR3 DNA sequence: TGTGCCAGTAAACCGCAGGGGGCACCCGGGGAGCTGTTTTTT.

The chain carries TRBV18 and TRBJ1-4, with TRBD1 matching 7 bases. The CDR3 contains 15 residues. The trim removed 2 bases at V and 5 bases at J, leaving 5 bases unmatched. Germline V lookup: CDR1 KGHSH, CDR2 LQKENI. The CDR3 DNA reads TGTGCCAGCTCACCATCGGACAGGTTCAATGAAAAACTGTTTTTT. This gives the protein CASSPSDRFNEKLFF.

V and J are TRBV11-3 and TRBJ2-2; 9 bases fit TRBD2. The trim removed 5 bases at V and 6 bases at J, leaving 10 bases unmatched. The germline gives CDR1 SGHNT, CDR2 YENEEA. The CDR3 consists of 16 residues. Here the CDR3 reads CASSQNSGSISGELFF. CDR3 in DNA: TGTGCCAGCAGCCAAAATAGCGGGAGTATTTCCGGGGAGCTGTTTTTT.

The rearrangement links TRBV28 to TRBJ2-3; TRBD2 matches at 11 bases. CDR1 and CDR2 from the germline V gene are MDHEN and SYDVKM. Trimming removed 5 bases from V and 3 bases from J; junction bases left unmatched: 4. The CDR3 has 15 residues. CDR3 DNA sequence: TGTGCCAGCAGTATAGCGGGAGGGCCAACAGATACGCAGTATTTT. Translation: CASSIAGGPTDTQYF.

This chain joins TRBV4-2 and TRBJ1-1; 11 bases fit TRBD1. V lost 1 base to trimming and J lost 11 bases; unmatched junction nucleotides: 0. The CDR3 sequence is 12 residues long. Per germline, CDR1 LGHNA and CDR2 YNFKEQ. DNA for the CDR3: TGTGCCAGCAGCCAAGGGGACAGGGGGGCTTTCTTT. It yields the protein CASSQGDRGAFF.

V and J are TRBV7-2 and TRBJ2-7; D uncertain. Trimming removed 5 bases at V and 4 bases at J, with 15 bases between. The germline gives CDR1 SGHTA, CDR2 FQGNSA. This CDR3 comprises 14 residues. In nucleotides, the CDR3 is TGTGCCAGCAGCCCAGACGGCACCACTTACGAGCAGTACTTC. Translated: CASSPDGTTYEQYF.

This sequence joins TRBV10-3 and TRBJ2-4; D unclear. The germline gives CDR1 ENHRY, CDR2 SYGVKD. Trimming took off 6 bases at V and 1 base at J, with 13 bases between the two ends. This CDR3 has 15 amino acids. The CDR3 nucleotides are TGTGCCATCAGCCCGACTCCGGAGGCCAAAAACATTCAGTACTTC. Its protein is CAISPTPEAKNIQYF.